Listed here are 30 T cell receptor beta chains from one sample, sequenced in a study of cytomegalovirus exposure and HLA in healthy donors. The PCR employed 60 Vbeta primers together with 13 Jbeta primers. Produced via immunoSEQ multiplex PCR; TCRdb's table is partial and in-frame only. The data show around 99,000 clones, 60% to 70% seen once. Sequencing was done on a sample of PBMCs. These receptor sequences come from a woman aged 25-40 years in good health and CMV-seronegative.

J is TRBJ1-5 and V is TRBV19; TRBD1 matches at 8 bases. The V gene end was trimmed by 6 bases and the J gene end by 2 bases; junction bases not matched to a gene: 6. CDR1 and CDR2 from the germline V gene are LNHDA and SQIVND (reference sequence). The CDR3 totals 15 residues. The CDR3 DNA follows: TGTGCCAGTAGACGGACAGGGTACGGCAATCAGCCCCAGCATTTT. Translating it yields CASRRTGYGNQPQHF.

This clone was found a few times. This sequence joins TRBV7-3 and TRBJ2-2, with D maybe TRBD2 (5 bases). CDR1 is SGHTA and CDR2 is FQGTGA in the germline V gene. Deletions cut 0 bases from V and 6 bases from J, with 8 bases between. This CDR3 is 14 amino acids long. The CDR3, as DNA: TGTGCCAGCAGCTTAACGCGGGCAGCCGGGGAGCTGTTTTTT. This codes for CASSLTRAAGELFF.

The rearrangement joins TRBV2 to TRBJ2-1; D might be TRBD2 (6 bases). CDR1 is SNHLY and CDR2 is FYNNEI in the germline V gene. The CDR3 extends over 15 amino acids. Trimming took off 5 bases at V and 0 bases at J, with 11 bases between the two ends. The DNA of the CDR3 is TGTGCCAGCAGTAGACTAGTTGGCTCCTACAATGAGCAGTTCTTC. The encoded protein is CASSRLVGSYNEQFF.

This chain uses TRBV7-8 with TRBJ2-1; D gene uncertain. This CDR3 has 14 amino acids. V gave up 1 base and J gave up 10 bases, with 14 bases separating them. Germline V gene sequence: CDR1 SGHVS, CDR2 FQNEAQ. The CDR3 region has the DNA TGTGCCAGCAGCTTAGAAAGACTCTCCGTGGAGCAGTTCTTC. Translation gives CASSLERLSVEQFF.

This clone appeared a few times. The chain couples TRBV14 to TRBJ1-1; 9 bases align to TRBD1. The CDR3 runs 17 residues. Trimming removed 2 bases from V and 8 bases from J; junction bases left unmatched: 15. Germline V lookup: CDR1 SGHDN, CDR2 FVKESK. This CDR3 is CASSQSYRGRFPSEAFF. The CDR3 DNA sequence: TGTGCCAGCAGCCAATCATACAGGGGGCGCTTCCCATCCGAAGCTTTCTTT.

This clone was counted a few times. For the CDR3, the DNA is TGTGCCAGCAGTGACGAGGGGGTGGGTGAAGCTTTCTTT. This translates into CASSDEGVGEAFF. This sequence joins TRBV6-1 and TRBJ1-1, with D possibly being TRBD1 (6 bases). The germline CDR1 and CDR2 sequences are MNHNS and SASEGT. V lost 3 bases and J lost 7, with 12 bases in between. This CDR3 spans 13 amino acids.

J is TRBJ1-1 and V is TRBV27, with a weak D call TRBD1 (6 bases). Germline-derived CDR1 and CDR2 are MNHEY and SMNVEV (reference sequence). The V end was cut by 5 bases, the J end by 3 bases, with 13 bases between. This CDR3 spans 14 amino acids. CDR3: CASSPAGADTEAFF. The CDR3 nucleotides read TGTGCCAGCAGTCCAGCGGGGGCGGACACTGAAGCTTTCTTT.

The V call is TRBV5-1, the J call TRBJ1-3; tentative D call: TRBD1 (5 bases). V gave up 0 bases and J gave up 4 bases, with 11 bases separating them. CDR3 length: 15 residues. Germline V gene sequence: CDR1 SGHRS, CDR2 YFSETQ. The CDR3 region is CASSLGWGDGNTIYF. CDR3 DNA sequence: TGCGCCAGCAGCTTGGGTTGGGGGGACGGAAACACCATATATTTT.

The genes are TRBV13 and TRBJ2-3; a weak D match, TRBD2 (5 bases). V lost 5 bases and J 5 bases, leaving 11 bases between the germline ends. The CDR3 spans 13 residues. Germline CDR1 is PRHDT and CDR2 is FYEKMQ (reference sequence). This chain's CDR3 is CASSLRVVDTQYF. DNA for the CDR3: TGTGCCAGCAGCCTGCGGGTTGTAGATACGCAGTATTTT.

CDR3 DNA: TGTGCCAGCTGGGACAGTAGCTCCTACGAGCAGTACTTC. Translating gives CASWDSSSYEQYF. V usage is TRBV28 and J usage is TRBJ2-7, with 7 nucleotides matching TRBD1. The germline CDR1 and CDR2 sequences are MDHEN and SYDVKM. Germline trimming cut 8 bases from V and 0 bases from J; bases unmatched to any gene: 4. The CDR3 has 13 amino acids.

This clone was recorded once. This chain links TRBV5-4 with TRBJ1-1; 9 nucleotides align to TRBD1. Germline V lookup: CDR1 SGHNT, CDR2 YYREEE (reference sequence). This CDR3 has 16 amino acids. V was clipped by 4 bases and J by 1 base; unmatched bases: 8. The CDR3 protein is CASSRFDRGRNTEAFF. The CDR3 DNA sequence: TGTGCCAGCAGCCGCTTCGACAGGGGGAGGAACACTGAAGCTTTCTTT. The full variable domain, rest sourced from reference TRBV5-4 and TRBJ1-1, is ETGVTQSPTHLIKTRGQQVTLRCSSQSGHNTVSWYQQALGQGPQFIFQYYREEENGRGNFPPRFSGLQFPNYSSELNVNALELDDSALYLCASSRFDRGRNTEAFFGQGTRLTVV.

The rearrangement uses TRBV10-2 and TRBJ2-3, with 15 positions matching TRBD2. CDR3 length: 19 residues. V shed 6 bases and J 2 bases; nucleotides not matched to a gene: 12. Per germline, CDR1 WSHSY and CDR2 SAAADI. CDR3 protein: CASSPGTSGGRYLTDTQYF. The CDR3 DNA reads TGCGCCAGCAGCCCCGGGACTAGCGGGGGGCGCTATCTCACAGATACGCAGTATTTT.

The gene calls are TRBV28 and TRBJ1-4; TRBD1 agrees at 10 bases. This CDR3 has 15 residues. J was trimmed by 8 bases and V by 5 bases; bases with no gene match: 8. Per germline, CDR1 MDHEN and CDR2 SYDVKM. CDR3 nucleotides: TGTGCCAGCAGTATAAGACAGGGGGCGAGGGAAAAACTGTTTTTT. Its protein is CASSIRQGAREKLFF. Drawing the rest from reference TRBV28 and TRBJ1-4, the complete variable domain is DVKVTQSSRYLVKRTGEKVFLECVQDMDHENMFWYRQDPGLGLRLIYFSYDVKMKEKGDIPEGYSVSREKKERFSLILESASTNQTSMYLCASSIRQGAREKLFFGSGTQLSVL.

Here the CDR3 reads CASSLTQGSINTEAFF. CDR3 sequence (DNA): TGTGCCAGCAGCTTAACGCAGGGAAGTATAAACACTGAAGCTTTCTTT. The chain carries TRBV7-9 and TRBJ1-1, with D perhaps TRBD1 (5 bases). V lost 2 bases to trimming and J lost 2 bases, with 15 bases between them. This CDR3 contains 16 residues. CDR1 SEHNR and CDR2 FQNEAQ come from the germline V gene (reference sequence).

The V gene is TRBV11-2, the J gene TRBJ2-5; D not resolved. The germline gives CDR1 SGHAT, CDR2 FQNNGV. The CDR3 is made up of 14 amino acids. The V and J ends lost 1 base and 5 bases respectively, with 11 bases between them. This CDR3 is CASSLGPYGETQYF. The DNA of the CDR3 is TGTGCCAGCAGCTTAGGTCCCTACGGGGAGACCCAGTACTTC.

The V gene is TRBV5-1, the J gene TRBJ2-1, with 10 bases fitting TRBD2. V lost 3 bases, J lost 1 base, and 4 bases stayed unmatched. Looked up from germline, CDR1 is SGHRS and CDR2 is YFSETQ. The CDR3 is 16 residues long. In DNA form, the CDR3 reads TGCGCCAGCAGCTCAGCGGGAGGGGGATCCTACAATGAGCAGTTCTTC. Its protein is CASSSAGGGSYNEQFF.

The chain is built from TRBV7-9 and TRBJ1-4; possible D gene TRBD1, 6 bases. CDR1 is SEHNR and CDR2 is FQNEAQ in the germline V gene (reference sequence). The CDR3 is made up of 14 amino acids. V was trimmed by 3 bases and J by 8 bases, leaving 13 bases between them. CDR3 sequence reads: CASSLTQRGEKLFF. For the CDR3, the DNA is TGTGCCAGCAGCTTGACCCAAAGGGGGGAAAAACTGTTTTTT.

This clone was found a few times. This chain uses TRBV4-2 with TRBJ2-1; the match to TRBD2 covers 13 bases. This CDR3 contains 17 residues. The junction had 7 bases not matched to a gene; V was cut back by 1 base and J by 7 bases. Germline V lookup: CDR1 LGHNA, CDR2 YNFKEQ. The CDR3 bases are TGTGCCAGCAGCCAAGTAGGTGGACTAGCGGGAGCTAATGAGCAGTTCTTC. Its translation: CASSQVGGLAGANEQFF.

This clone was seen a few times. The J gene is TRBJ2-3, the V gene TRBV7-3; TRBD2 aligns across 7 bases. Germline V gene lookup returns CDR1 SGHTA and CDR2 FQGTGA. This CDR3 comprises 14 residues. Trimming removed 4 bases from V and 3 bases from J; junction bases left unmatched: 4. The CDR3 sequence is CASSSPGGTDTQYF. The CDR3 bases are TGTGCCAGCAGCTCCCCCGGGGGGACAGATACGCAGTATTTT.

The chain uses TRBV6-1 and TRBJ2-7; 10 bases are shared with TRBD1. This CDR3 has 15 amino acids. Trimming took 6 bases from V and 5 from J; bases not matched to a gene: 10. CDR1 and CDR2 (germline): MNHNS, SASEGT. CDR3 region: CASRATGGLVNEQYF. The CDR3 DNA reads as TGTGCCAGCAGGGCGACAGGGGGCTTAGTGAACGAGCAGTACTTC.

The table lists this clone with a few counts. The V call is TRBV5-4, the J call TRBJ1-2, with TRBD1 matching over 7 bases. The CDR3 loop spans 13 amino acids. The trim removed 2 bases at V and 6 bases at J, leaving 4 bases unmatched. Germline V gives CDR1 SGHNT, CDR2 YYREEE (reference sequence). The DNA for the CDR3 is TGTGCCAGCAGCTTAACAGGGGACAATGGCTACACCTTC. Translated, it gives CASSLTGDNGYTF.

V and J are TRBV27 and TRBJ1-2; perhaps TRBD1 as D (5 bases). In germline, CDR1 is MNHEY, CDR2 SMNVEV (reference sequence). Trimming stripped 2 bases from V and 4 bases from J, with 14 bases between. This CDR3 is 15 amino acids long. The CDR3 is CASSLTPPGPYGYTF. The CDR3 region has the DNA TGTGCCAGCAGTTTAACGCCCCCAGGGCCCTATGGCTACACCTTC.

CDR3 loop: CASSERRASTDTQYF. In DNA form, the CDR3 reads TGTGCCAGCAGTGAACGCAGGGCTAGCACAGATACGCAGTATTTT. This chain uses TRBV6-1 with TRBJ2-3, with D possibly TRBD1 on 5 matching bases. Germline V lookup: CDR1 MNHNS, CDR2 SASEGT. The CDR3 runs 15 residues. V was pared by 2 bases and J by 0 bases, with 9 bases between.

The chain is built from TRBV19 and TRBJ1-1; D is uncertain. This CDR3 is 14 amino acids long. V lost 3 bases, J lost 0 bases, and 8 bases lay in between. The germline V gene encodes CDR1 LNHDA and CDR2 SQIVND (reference sequence). DNA for the CDR3: TGTGCCAGTAGTATGGGGAGGCTGAACACTGAAGCTTTCTTT. Its translation is CASSMGRLNTEAFF.

V and J are TRBV4-1 and TRBJ2-7; D not certain. Trimming shortened V by 1 base and J by 3 bases, and 7 bases separated the two germline ends. Germline V CDR1 and CDR2: MGHRA, YSYEKL. The CDR3 extends over 13 amino acids. The CDR3 sequence: CASSQGRDYEQYF. CDR3 DNA: TGCGCCAGCAGCCAAGGTAGAGACTACGAGCAGTACTTC.

V usage is TRBV11-3 and J usage is TRBJ2-7, with 11 bases that match TRBD1. The J segment lost 6 bases and the V segment lost 4 bases, leaving 5 bases of the junction unmatched. Germline V lookup: CDR1 SGHNT, CDR2 YENEEA. The CDR3 has 14 amino acids. This CDR3 is CASSSGQGGAEQYF. In DNA form, the CDR3 reads TGTGCCAGCAGCTCGGGACAGGGGGGCGCCGAGCAGTACTTC.

This chain connects TRBV7-6 to TRBJ2-7, with a tentative D call TRBD1 (6 bases). Germline CDR1 SGHVS, CDR2 FNYEAQ. This CDR3 is 14 amino acids long. V lost 1 base and J 3 bases, leaving 10 bases between the germline ends. CDR3 DNA: TGTGCCAGCAGCTTAGTAGCGACAGGCTACGAGCAGTACTTC. This sequence encodes CASSLVATGYEQYF.

This chain joins TRBV6-6 and TRBJ1-5, with a tentative D call TRBD1 (5 bases). The germline CDR1 and CDR2 sequences are MNHNY and SVGAGI (reference sequence). Trimming stripped 6 bases from V and 0 bases from J, with 12 bases between. The CDR3 runs to 15 residues. The CDR3 sequence is CASSLTALSNQPQHF. The CDR3 bases are TGTGCCAGCAGCTTGACAGCCCTTAGCAATCAGCCCCAGCATTTT.

With regard to this clone: Germline is not matched at one junction end, which may reflect a read error. The same CDR3 is also encoded by other DNA sequences in this sample. This chain uses TRBV7-9 with TRBJ1-1, with 9 bases lining up with TRBD1. The CDR3 extends over 15 amino acids. Germline CDR1 reads SEHNR; CDR2 reads FQNEAQ (reference sequence). Here the CDR3 DNA reads TGTGCCAGCAGCCTTTTAGGGACAGGGAACACTGAGGCTTTCTTT. Translation: CASSLLGTGNTEAFF.

The V call is TRBV11-2, the J call TRBJ2-3, with 8 nucleotides matching TRBD2. This CDR3 contains 16 residues. The germline CDR1 and CDR2 sequences are SGHAT and FQNNGV. With 0 bases clipped from V and 8 bases from J, the junction kept 10 bases outside the gene matches. CDR3 amino acids: CASSLEGGTSPGTQYF. In nucleotides, the CDR3 is TGTGCCAGCAGCTTAGAGGGGGGGACTAGTCCGGGTACGCAGTATTTT.